The clone carrying this TCR beta chain came up a few times. The antigen remains undetermined. Library preparation (for TCRbeta) was performed with unique molecular identifiers. TCRdb re-called the PCR reads through MiXCR, storing one row per CDR3 protein. The sample carries fewer than 700,000 distinct CDR3 sequences, under 25% recorded once. The sample comes from a study of T-cell reconstitution after alpha-beta-depleted transplantation in children. General study results and limits: Elevated TCRbeta diversity at day 60 was traced, in some patients, to surviving recipient T cells and thymic progenitors.

The CDR3 contains 14 residues. V lost 4 bases, J lost 7 bases, and 17 bases lay in between. Germline assignment: CDR1 DFQATT and CDR2 SNEGSKA (reference sequence). The J gene is TRBJ2-1, the V gene TRBV20-1; maybe TRBD1 (5 bases). This sequence originates from a boy younger than two who had a stem cell transplant for acute myeloid leukemia, so the T cells may come from the graft donor. Sequences were derived from PBMCs, mostly from graft donor cells, sampled 360 days after TCRalphabeta/CD19-depleted stem cell transplant. The CDR3 coding sequence is TGCAGTGCTACATCCCAAGGGCAGGGAAATGAGCAGTTCTTC. Its translation is CSATSQGQGNEQFF.